The 18 T cell receptor beta chains below come from one sample, sequenced in a study of cytomegalovirus exposure and HLA in healthy donors. A multiplex PCR was run with 60 Vbeta primers and 13 Jbeta primers. Clones were read by immunoSEQ multiplex PCR, and TCRdb kept only the in-frame ones, dropping some. The sample gives nearly 110,000 clones, roughly four fifths of which show up once; about 1.5% is in the top ten. Sequencing was carried out using PBMCs. The receptors here all came from a man aged 50 to 60 in good health and CMV-seronegative.

The gene calls are TRBV5-4 and TRBJ1-2; D may be TRBD1 (5 bases). V was trimmed by 0 bases and J by 7 bases, leaving 16 bases between them. Germline V gene sequence: CDR1 SGHNT, CDR2 YYREEE (reference sequence). CDR3 length: 15 residues. CDR3 nucleotides: TGTGCCAGCAGCTTGGAGTTCGGCAGGGAAACTGGCTACACCTTC. Residues: CASSLEFGRETGYTF. The complete variable domain, with remaining parts taken from reference TRBV5-4 and TRBJ1-2, reads ETGVTQSPTHLIKTRGQQVTLRCSSQSGHNTVSWYQQALGQGPQFIFQYYREEENGRGNFPPRFSGLQFPNYSSELNVNALELDDSALYLCASSLEFGRETGYTFGSGTRLTVV.

This clone was recorded once. The chain recombines TRBV5-6 with TRBJ2-1; D unclear. The germline V gene encodes CDR1 SGHDT and CDR2 YYEEEE. There are 13 residues in the CDR3. The V gene lost 2 bases and the J gene lost 9 bases, with 12 bases spanning the gap. The CDR3 DNA is TGTGCCAGCAGCTTCCCGAGGTTAGGTGAGCAGTTCTTC. This gives the protein CASSFPRLGEQFF.

The chain has TRBV12-5 and TRBJ1-2; D is perhaps TRBD1 (6 bases). The CDR3 spans 12 residues. With 5 bases removed from V and 8 bases from J, the gap between germline ends came to 12 bases. Germline V gene lookup returns CDR1 LGHNT and CDR2 FRNRAP. The CDR3 DNA is TGTGCTAGTGGTCCAGTAGGGGGAGGCTACACCTTC. Its translation: CASGPVGGGYTF.

The V call is TRBV5-4, the J call TRBJ2-3; 10 nucleotides line up with TRBD2. CDR1 and CDR2 (germline): SGHNT, YYREEE (reference sequence). The V and J ends lost 3 bases and 3 bases, in that order; junction bases with no gene match: 10. This CDR3 comprises 17 residues. CDR3 nucleotide sequence: TGTGCCAGCAGCTCTTTAGCGGGGGGCCGAATGACAGATACGCAGTATTTT. Protein sequence: CASSSLAGGRMTDTQYF.

This clone was seen just once. The chain is built from TRBV5-6 and TRBJ2-1, with 8 bases identical to TRBD2. Germline V lookup: CDR1 SGHDT, CDR2 YYEEEE. This CDR3 contains 14 residues. Germline trimming cut 9 bases from V and 1 base from J; bases unmatched to any gene: 6. The CDR3 here is CATGGAFSYNEQFF. CDR3 nucleotide sequence: TGTGCCACGGGGGGGGCTTTTTCCTACAATGAGCAGTTCTTC.

The chain joins TRBV11-2 to TRBJ2-5; D perhaps matches TRBD2 (5 bases). The CDR3 is made up of 14 amino acids. In germline, CDR1 is SGHAT, CDR2 FQNNGV. Trimming removed 5 bases from V and 4 bases from J, with 14 bases in between. CDR3 in amino acids: CASSPFARAETQYF. Written as DNA, the CDR3 is TGTGCCAGCAGCCCATTTGCGCGGGCAGAGACCCAGTACTTC.

The rearrangement links TRBV19 to TRBJ1-2; 7 bases are a match to TRBD1. J gave up 6 bases and V 5 bases, and 9 bases lay outside the gene matches. This CDR3 comprises 14 residues. Germline V gives CDR1 LNHDA, CDR2 SQIVND (reference sequence). The CDR3 DNA reads as TGTGCCAGTAGTCAAAACAGGGGCCTAAATGGCTACACCTTC. It yields the protein CASSQNRGLNGYTF.

The J gene is TRBJ2-3, the V gene TRBV18; TRBD2 is a possible D gene (5 bases). The V and J ends lost 3 bases and 6 bases respectively, with 10 bases between them. The germline V gene encodes CDR1 KGHSH and CDR2 LQKENI. The CDR3 covers 13 residues. The CDR3 loop reads CASSPSGSDTQYF. Written as DNA, the CDR3 is TGTGCCAGCTCACCCTCGGGGTCGGATACGCAGTATTTT.

V usage is TRBV5-8 and J usage is TRBJ1-1; D is unclear. This CDR3 has 15 residues. Germline assignment: CDR1 SGHTS and CDR2 YDEGEE. Trimming cost V 0 bases and J 5 bases, with 14 bases left between them. The CDR3 loop reads CASSLDEPHGTEAFF. The CDR3 nucleotides read TGTGCCAGCAGCTTGGACGAGCCTCACGGGACTGAAGCTTTCTTT.

CDR3 loop: CASSWDRGASGANVLTF. CDR3 nucleotide sequence: TGTGCCAGCAGCTGGGACAGGGGCGCGTCAGGGGCCAACGTCCTGACTTTC. V and J are TRBV5-8 and TRBJ2-6; TRBD1 agrees at 10 bases. This CDR3 region has 17 residues. In germline, CDR1 is SGHTS, CDR2 YDEGEE. The V segment lost 3 bases and the J segment 4 bases; nucleotides outside the gene matches: 7.

This chain joins TRBV2 and TRBJ2-5; TRBD1 matches 7 bases. The ends lost 6 bases at V and 4 bases at J; junction bases unmatched: 8. This CDR3 contains 14 residues. CDR1 and CDR2 from the germline V gene are SNHLY and FYNNEI. Written as DNA, the CDR3 is TGTGCCAGCAGCGGACAGGCCCCCGGAGAGACCCAGTACTTC. This encodes CASSGQAPGETQYF.

This chain joins TRBV18 and TRBJ1-2; D is undetermined. The V gene lost 3 bases and the J gene lost 3 bases, with 11 bases spanning the gap. Germline CDR1 and CDR2: KGHSH and LQKENI. This CDR3 region has 14 residues. The CDR3 sequence: CASSPSGGYYGYTF. The CDR3, as DNA: TGTGCCAGCTCACCTAGTGGAGGGTACTATGGCTACACCTTC.

V is TRBV27 and J is TRBJ2-3, with 11 bases identical to TRBD2. CDR3 length: 14 amino acids. Germline trimming cut 9 bases from V and 1 base from J; bases unmatched to any gene: 3. CDR1 is MNHEY and CDR2 is SMNVEV in the germline V gene (reference sequence). This chain's CDR3 is CASASGGRTDTQYF. CDR3 sequence (DNA): TGTGCCAGTGCTAGCGGGGGGCGCACAGATACGCAGTATTTT.

The chain couples TRBV5-6 to TRBJ1-6; the D is unclear. Germline V gives CDR1 SGHDT, CDR2 YYEEEE. The CDR3 runs to 13 residues. V lost 2 bases to trimming and J lost 8 bases, with 8 bases between them. CDR3 bases: TGTGCCAGCAGCTTCCAGGAATATTCACCCCTCCACTTT. Its translation is CASSFQEYSPLHF.

This clone came up a few times. The chain joins TRBV4-1 to TRBJ2-2, with D tentatively TRBD2 (6 bases). The CDR3 is 17 amino acids. V lost 3 bases to trimming and J lost 5 bases, with 19 bases between them. The V gene's germline CDR1 is MGHRA and CDR2 YSYEKL. The DNA of the CDR3 is TGCGCCAGCAGCCACCCCCCTAACCAGCGGGTTACCGGGGAGCTGTTTTTT. This codes for CASSHPPNQRVTGELFF.

The chain recombines TRBV6-5 with TRBJ1-3, with D uncertain. V lost 0 bases to trimming and J lost 0 bases, with 9 bases between them. The germline CDR1 and CDR2 sequences are MNHEY and SVGAGI. This CDR3 spans 16 amino acids. CDR3 sequence reads: CASSYSFEASGNTIYF. The CDR3 region has the DNA TGTGCCAGCAGTTACTCTTTTGAGGCCTCTGGAAACACCATATATTTT.

This chain joins TRBV30 and TRBJ2-7, with D maybe TRBD2 (7 bases). Germline V CDR1 and CDR2: GTSNPN, SVGIG (reference sequence). This CDR3 has 13 residues. Trimming left V 8 bases short and J 3 bases short, with 17 bases between. CDR3 residues: CARRAGADYEQYF. The CDR3 DNA follows: TGTGCCCGAAGGGCGGGGGCGGACTACGAGCAGTACTTC.

This chain connects TRBV5-6 to TRBJ2-4, with 9 bases identical to TRBD1. The CDR3 contains 13 residues. J gave up 7 bases and V 4 bases, and 3 bases lay outside the gene matches. Germline V gene lookup returns CDR1 SGHDT and CDR2 YYEEEE. CDR3 sequence (DNA): TGTGCCAGCAGCAAAGGACAGGGGAACATTCAGTACTTC. Protein product: CASSKGQGNIQYF.